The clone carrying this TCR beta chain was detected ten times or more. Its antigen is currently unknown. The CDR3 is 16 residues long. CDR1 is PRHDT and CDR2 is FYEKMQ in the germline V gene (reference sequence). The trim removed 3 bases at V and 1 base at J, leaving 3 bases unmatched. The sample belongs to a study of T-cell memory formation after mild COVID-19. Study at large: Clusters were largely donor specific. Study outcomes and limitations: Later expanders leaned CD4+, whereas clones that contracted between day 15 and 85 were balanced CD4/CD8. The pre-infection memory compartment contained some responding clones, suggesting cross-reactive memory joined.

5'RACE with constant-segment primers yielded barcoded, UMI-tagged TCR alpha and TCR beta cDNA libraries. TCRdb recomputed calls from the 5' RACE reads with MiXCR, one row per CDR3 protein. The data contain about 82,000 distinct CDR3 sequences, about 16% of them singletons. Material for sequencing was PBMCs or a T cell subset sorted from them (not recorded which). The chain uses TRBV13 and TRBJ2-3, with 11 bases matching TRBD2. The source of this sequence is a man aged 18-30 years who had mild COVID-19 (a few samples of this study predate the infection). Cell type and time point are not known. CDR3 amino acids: CASSFTTSGGTDTQYF. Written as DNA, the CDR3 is TGTGCCAGCAGCTTCACGACTAGCGGGGGCACAGATACGCAGTATTTT. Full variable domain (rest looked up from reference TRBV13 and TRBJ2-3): AAGVIQSPRHLIKEKRETATLKCYPIPRHDTVYWYQQGPGQDPQFLISFYEKMQSDKGSIPDRFSAQQFSDYHSELNMSSLELGDSALYFCASSFTTSGGTDTQYFGPGTRLTVL.